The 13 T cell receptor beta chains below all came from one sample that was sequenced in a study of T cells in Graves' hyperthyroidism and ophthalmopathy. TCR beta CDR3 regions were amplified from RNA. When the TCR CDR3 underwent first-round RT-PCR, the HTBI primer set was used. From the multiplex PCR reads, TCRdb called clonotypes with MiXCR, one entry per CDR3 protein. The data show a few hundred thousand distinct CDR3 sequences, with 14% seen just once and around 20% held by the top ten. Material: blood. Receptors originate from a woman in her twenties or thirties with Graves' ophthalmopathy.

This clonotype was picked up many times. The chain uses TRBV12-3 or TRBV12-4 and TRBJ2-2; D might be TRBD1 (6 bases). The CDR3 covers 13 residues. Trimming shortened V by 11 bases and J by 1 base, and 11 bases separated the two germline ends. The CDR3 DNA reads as TGTGCCGTTAAGGGGGTGAACACCGGGGAGCTGTTTTTT. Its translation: CAVKGVNTGELFF.

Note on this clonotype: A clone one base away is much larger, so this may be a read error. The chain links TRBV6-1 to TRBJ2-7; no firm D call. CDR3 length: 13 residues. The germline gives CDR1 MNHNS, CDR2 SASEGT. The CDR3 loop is CASSEATVYEQCF. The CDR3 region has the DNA TGTGCCAGCAGTGAAGCCACAGTCTACGAGCAGTGCTTC.

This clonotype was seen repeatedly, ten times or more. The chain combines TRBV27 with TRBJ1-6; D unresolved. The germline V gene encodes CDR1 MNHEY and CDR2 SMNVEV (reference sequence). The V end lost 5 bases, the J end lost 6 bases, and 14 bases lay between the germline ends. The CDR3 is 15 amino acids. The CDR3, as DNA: TGTGCCAGCAGTCGTGTATACGGAATTAATTCACCCCTCCACTTT. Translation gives CASSRVYGINSPLHF.

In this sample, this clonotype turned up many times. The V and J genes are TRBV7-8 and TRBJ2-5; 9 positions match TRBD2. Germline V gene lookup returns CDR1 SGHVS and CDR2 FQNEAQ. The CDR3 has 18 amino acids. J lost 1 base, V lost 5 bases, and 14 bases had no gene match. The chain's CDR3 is CASSHPRRGGGGQETQYF. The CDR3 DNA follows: TGTGCCAGCAGCCACCCCAGACGGGGCGGGGGGGGCCAAGAGACCCAGTACTTC.

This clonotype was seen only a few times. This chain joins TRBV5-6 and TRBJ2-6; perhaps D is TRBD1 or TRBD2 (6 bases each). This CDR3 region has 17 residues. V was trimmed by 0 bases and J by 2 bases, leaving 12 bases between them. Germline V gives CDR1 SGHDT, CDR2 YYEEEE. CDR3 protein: CASSLEEGVAGANVLTF. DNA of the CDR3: TGTGCCAGCAGCTTGGAGGAGGGGGTCGCTGGGGCCAACGTCCTGACTTTC.

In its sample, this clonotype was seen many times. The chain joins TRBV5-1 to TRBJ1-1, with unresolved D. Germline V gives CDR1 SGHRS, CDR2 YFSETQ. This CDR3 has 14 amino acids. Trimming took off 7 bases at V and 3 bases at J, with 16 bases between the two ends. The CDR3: CASGVAGSYTEAFF. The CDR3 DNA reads TGCGCCAGCGGGGTTGCGGGCAGCTACACTGAAGCTTTCTTT.

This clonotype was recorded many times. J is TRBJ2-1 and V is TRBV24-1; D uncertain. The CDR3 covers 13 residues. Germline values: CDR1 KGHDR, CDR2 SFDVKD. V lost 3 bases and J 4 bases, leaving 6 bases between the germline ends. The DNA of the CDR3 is TGTGCCACCAGTGATGCAGGTTACAATGAGCAGTTCTTC. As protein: CATSDAGYNEQFF.

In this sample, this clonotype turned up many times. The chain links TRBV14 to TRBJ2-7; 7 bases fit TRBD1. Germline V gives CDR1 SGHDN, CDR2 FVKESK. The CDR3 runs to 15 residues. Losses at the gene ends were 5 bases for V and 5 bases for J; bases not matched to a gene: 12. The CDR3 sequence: CASSYLDRVRHEQYF. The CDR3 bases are TGTGCCAGCAGCTACTTAGACAGGGTTCGCCACGAGCAGTACTTC.

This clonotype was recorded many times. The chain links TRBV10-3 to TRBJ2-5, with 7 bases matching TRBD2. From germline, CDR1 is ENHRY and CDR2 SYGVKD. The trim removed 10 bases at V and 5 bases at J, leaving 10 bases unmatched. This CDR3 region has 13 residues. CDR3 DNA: TGTGCCACCCAAAGGGAGGGCTGGGAGACCCAGTACTTC. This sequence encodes CATQREGWETQYF.

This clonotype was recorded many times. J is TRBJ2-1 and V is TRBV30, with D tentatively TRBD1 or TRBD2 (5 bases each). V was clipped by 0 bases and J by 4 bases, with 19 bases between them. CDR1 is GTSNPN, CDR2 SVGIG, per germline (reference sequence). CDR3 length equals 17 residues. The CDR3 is CAWSVSVTRGRYNEQFF. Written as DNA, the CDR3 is TGTGCCTGGAGTGTATCAGTCACAAGGGGACGATACAATGAGCAGTTCTTC. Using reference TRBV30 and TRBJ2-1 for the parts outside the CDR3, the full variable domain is SQTIHQWPATLVQPVGSPLSLECTVEGTSNPNLYWYRQAAGRGLQLLFYSVGIGQISSEVPQNLSASRPQDRQFILSSKKLLLSDSGFYLCAWSVSVTRGRYNEQFFGPGTRLTVL.

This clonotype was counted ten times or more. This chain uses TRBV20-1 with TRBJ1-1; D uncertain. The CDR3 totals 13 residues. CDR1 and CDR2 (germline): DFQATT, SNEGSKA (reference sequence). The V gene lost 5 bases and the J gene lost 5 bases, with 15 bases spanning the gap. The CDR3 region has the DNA TGCAGTGCTCCCCAGACCACCGGGACTGAAGCTTTCTTT. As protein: CSAPQTTGTEAFF.

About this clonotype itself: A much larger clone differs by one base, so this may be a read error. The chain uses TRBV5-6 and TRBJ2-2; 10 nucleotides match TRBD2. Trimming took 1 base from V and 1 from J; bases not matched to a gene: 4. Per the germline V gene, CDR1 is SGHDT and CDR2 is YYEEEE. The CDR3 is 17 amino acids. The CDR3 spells CASSLRASGGNTGELFF. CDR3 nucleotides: TGTGCCAGCAGCTTGAGGGCTAGCGGGGGGAACACCGGGGAGCTGTTTTTT.

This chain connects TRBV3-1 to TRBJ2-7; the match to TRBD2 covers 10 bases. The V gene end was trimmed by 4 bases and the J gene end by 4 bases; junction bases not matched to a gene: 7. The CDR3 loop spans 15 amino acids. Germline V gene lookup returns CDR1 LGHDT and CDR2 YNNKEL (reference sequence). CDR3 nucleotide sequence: TGTGCCAGCAGCCTTAGGACTAGCGGTGGGTACGAGCAGTACTTC. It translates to CASSLRTSGGYEQYF.